This TCR beta chain was obtained from a study of CD8 T cells in ankylosing spondylitis. Study-level points and caveats: Some of the motif variants had earlier been found in reactive arthritis patients' fluid and blood. Ankylosing spondylitis blood appeared to be characterized by a TCR beta motif of 7 to 9 highly homologous variants.

This clonotype was seen ten or more times. What it recognizes is unknown. MiXCR was run by TCRdb on the 5' RACE reads, yielding one entry per CDR3 protein. In the table there are about 510,000 distinct CDR3 sequences, approximately 5% of which are singletons. This CDR3 has 13 amino acids. Germline V gives CDR1 SNHLY, CDR2 FYNNEI. Trimming cost V 2 bases and J 7 bases, with 9 bases left between them. This chain connects TRBV2 to TRBJ2-4; D gene unclear. Material: blood, either unsorted or a sorted T cell fraction (not recorded which). The receptor was derived from a male donor with ankylosing spondylitis. This CDR3 reads CASSERVGNIQYF. CDR3 in DNA: TGTGCCAGCAGTGAACGGGTCGGTAACATTCAGTACTTC.